These 15 T cell receptor beta chains were sequenced from one sample in a study of OX40 agonist ivuxolimab in advanced cancers. Repertoires were generated with immunoSEQ multiplex PCR, while TCRdb's copy carries only in-frame clones and drops some. Of about 74,000 clones in the sample, roughly 84% are singletons; the top ten hold less than 2.5%. Material: CD4+ or CD8+ T cells sorted from blood, obtained in a trial of the OX40 agonist ivuxolimab. These receptors all stem from an adult with an advanced solid tumor such as melanoma, head and neck, liver or kidney cancer.

A few counts support this clone. The chain couples TRBV4-1 to TRBJ1-1, with D possibly matching TRBD1 (5 bases). CDR3 length equals 14 residues. Trimming took 3 bases from V and 0 from J, leaving 8 bases between them. The germline V gene has CDR1 MGHRA and CDR2 YSYEKL. The CDR3 is CASSHTGVNTEAFF. The CDR3 DNA sequence: TGCGCCAGCAGCCATACGGGGGTGAACACTGAAGCTTTCTTT.

In the case of this clone: This same CDR3 is encoded by further DNA sequences in the sample. The gene calls are TRBV18 and TRBJ1-5; D is possibly TRBD1 (6 bases). Trimming removed 2 bases at V and 3 bases at J, with 8 bases between. Germline CDR1 is KGHSH and CDR2 is LQKENI. CDR3 length: 14 amino acids. The CDR3 DNA sequence: TGTGCCAGCTCACCAACAGGGAACAATCAGCCCCAGCATTTT. Translating gives CASSPTGNNQPQHF. The full variable domain, its missing parts supplied by reference TRBV18 and TRBJ1-5, is NAGVMQNPRHLVRRRGQEARLRCSPMKGHSHVYWYRQLPEEGLKFMVYLQKENIIDESGMPKERFSAEFPKEGPSILRIQQVVRGDSAAYFCASSPTGNNQPQHFGDGTRLSIL.

The V gene is TRBV15, the J gene TRBJ1-1; a weak D match, TRBD1 (5 bases). CDR3 length: 14 amino acids. V lost 0 bases to trimming and J lost 4 bases, with 9 bases between them. Germline V gives CDR1 LNHNV, CDR2 YYDKDF (reference sequence). The CDR3 loop reads CATSRESRGTEAFF. As DNA, the CDR3 is TGTGCCACCAGCAGAGAATCGAGGGGCACTGAAGCTTTCTTT.

This clone appeared a few times. The chain employs TRBV6-5 and TRBJ1-2; TRBD1 agrees at 11 bases. Germline V gene sequence: CDR1 MNHEY, CDR2 SVGAGI. The CDR3 contains 16 residues. After removal of 2 bases from V and 2 bases from J, the junction contained 4 bases not matched to a gene. CDR3 amino acids: CASSYVRTGGNYGYTF. CDR3 coding DNA: TGTGCCAGCAGTTACGTGAGGACAGGGGGCAACTATGGCTACACCTTC.

The chain carries TRBV28 and TRBJ2-7, with D unresolved. Germline V CDR1 and CDR2: MDHEN, SYDVKM. Trimming stripped 5 bases from V and 5 bases from J, with 13 bases between. The CDR3 spans 13 residues. The CDR3 nucleotides are TGTGCCAGCAGTCCCTCTGGGGTCCACGAGCAGTACTTC. This codes for CASSPSGVHEQYF.

The chain has TRBV6-5 and TRBJ2-7, with no clear D. Germline values: CDR1 MNHEY, CDR2 SVGAGI. The V and J ends lost 8 bases and 3 bases respectively, with 11 bases between them. The CDR3 contains 12 residues. In nucleotides, the CDR3 is TGTGCCAGCCGAAAGGCCGGCTACGAGCAGTACTTC. Its protein is CASRKAGYEQYF.

The chain uses TRBV25-1 and TRBJ1-4, with 11 bases aligning to TRBD1. The CDR3 has 17 amino acids. With 6 bases clipped from V and 8 bases from J, the junction kept 14 bases outside the gene matches. Per germline, CDR1 MGHDK and CDR2 SYGVNS. CDR3 region: CASSQPQGGTGGEKLFF. CDR3 in DNA: TGTGCCAGCAGCCAACCCCAAGGGGGGACAGGGGGAGAAAAACTGTTTTTT. Full variable domain (missing parts from reference TRBV25-1 and TRBJ1-4): EADIYQTPRYLVIGTGKKITLECSQTMGHDKMYWYQQDPGMELHLIHYSYGVNSTEKGDLSSESTVSRIRTEHFPLTLESARPSHTSQYLCASSQPQGGTGGEKLFFGSGTQLSVL.

The gene calls are TRBV7-6 and TRBJ2-1, with 7 positions matching TRBD2. The CDR3 covers 15 residues. CDR1 is SGHVS, CDR2 FNYEAQ, per germline. V shed 6 bases, J shed 6 bases, and the junction held 11 bases outside the gene matches. The CDR3 coding sequence is TGTGCCAGCAGGCTGCGGGAGATGGTTGGCAATGAGCAGTTCTTC. Translation: CASRLREMVGNEQFF.

The chain has TRBV30 and TRBJ2-3; TRBD2 matches 10 bases. This CDR3 comprises 13 residues. Germline assignment: CDR1 GTSNPN and CDR2 SVGIG (reference sequence). The V and J ends lost 4 bases and 4 bases, in that order; junction bases with no gene match: 2. Written as DNA, the CDR3 is TGTGCCTGGAAACTAGCGGGGTCAGATACGCAGTATTTT. Translating it yields CAWKLAGSDTQYF.

J is TRBJ2-7 and V is TRBV11-2; TRBD1 aligns across 9 bases. In germline, CDR1 is SGHAT, CDR2 FQNNGV. V shed 5 bases and J 5 bases; nucleotides not matched to a gene: 16. This CDR3 is built from 17 residues. The CDR3 bases are TGTGCCAGCAGCCGACAGGGGGGAGGGGGCGCGAAGAACGAGCAGTACTTC. Translating gives CASSRQGGGGAKNEQYF.

The rearrangement uses TRBV7-2 and TRBJ1-3; D unresolved. Trimming cost V 1 base and J 0 bases, with 13 bases left between them. CDR3 length: 17 residues. Germline CDR1 is SGHTA and CDR2 is FQGNSA. CDR3 DNA sequence: TGTGCCAGCAGCTTAGGGGCTGTGGGGAGCTCTGGAAACACCATATATTTT. Its translation: CASSLGAVGSSGNTIYF.

J is TRBJ2-2 and V is TRBV2, with a possible D match to TRBD1 (5 bases). V was pared by 4 bases and J by 0 bases, with 9 bases between. Germline-derived CDR1 and CDR2 are SNHLY and FYNNEI. This CDR3 has 15 residues. CDR3 in amino acids: CASSAVRANTGELFF. For the CDR3, the DNA is TGTGCCAGCAGTGCTGTCAGGGCGAACACCGGGGAGCTGTTTTTT.

This sequence joins TRBV28 and TRBJ2-7, with D possibly matching TRBD2 (6 bases). Germline V gene data show CDR1 as MDHEN and CDR2 as SYDVKM. This CDR3 region has 13 residues. Trimming took 8 bases from V and 3 from J, leaving 14 bases between them. For the CDR3, the DNA is TGTGCCAGCGGAGGGAACAAAGACTACGAGCAGTACTTC. This codes for CASGGNKDYEQYF.

CDR3 nucleotide sequence: TGTGCCAGCAGTTTAACAGGAGACAACACTGAAGCTTTCTTT. Translating gives CASSLTGDNTEAFF. The J gene is TRBJ1-1, the V gene TRBV25-1; D is possibly TRBD1 (5 bases). The CDR3 has 14 amino acids. V was trimmed by 5 bases and J by 2 bases, leaving 12 bases between them. Per germline, CDR1 MGHDK and CDR2 SYGVNS.

This clone was detected only a few times. The sample carries other DNA sequences with the same CDR3. The chain links TRBV7-6 to TRBJ1-6; the D is unclear. CDR1 SGHVS and CDR2 FNYEAQ come from the germline V gene. Deletions cut 0 bases from V and 6 bases from J, with 0 bases between. The CDR3 is made up of 12 amino acids. The CDR3 DNA follows: TGTGCCAGCAGCTTAGCTAATTCACCCCTCCACTTT. This encodes CASSLANSPLHF.